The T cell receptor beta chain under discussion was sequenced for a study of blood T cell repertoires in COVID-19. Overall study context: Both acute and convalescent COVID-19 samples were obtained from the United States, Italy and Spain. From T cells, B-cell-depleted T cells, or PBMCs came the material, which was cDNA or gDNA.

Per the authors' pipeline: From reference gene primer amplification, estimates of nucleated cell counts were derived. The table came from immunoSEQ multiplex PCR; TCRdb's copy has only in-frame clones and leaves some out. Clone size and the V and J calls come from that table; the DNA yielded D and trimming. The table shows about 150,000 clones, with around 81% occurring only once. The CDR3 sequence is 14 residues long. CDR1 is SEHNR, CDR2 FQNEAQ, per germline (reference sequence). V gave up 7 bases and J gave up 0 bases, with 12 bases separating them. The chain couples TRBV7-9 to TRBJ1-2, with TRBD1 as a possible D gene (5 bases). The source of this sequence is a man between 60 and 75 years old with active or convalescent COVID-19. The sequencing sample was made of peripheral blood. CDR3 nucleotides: TGTGCCAGCACCGTCTCGGGGGCTAACTATGGCTACACCTTC. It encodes CASTVSGANYGYTF.